This TCR beta chain was captured by sequencing in a study of blood T cell repertoires in COVID-19 (dated by TCRdb to between 2020 and 2021). Background for the entire study: Collaborator samples came from the United States, Italy and Spain and covered acute and convalescent phases of COVID-19. The material from the prospective study consisted of cDNA or gDNA derived from T cells, B-cell-depleted T cells, or PBMCs. Deeply sampled blood TCRbeta repertoires from subjects exposed to, actively infected with, or recovered from COVID-19 were included in the dataset. The repertoires were released in a freely available public database intended as a resource for research on the immune response to SARS-CoV-2. Samples came from the ongoing ImmuneRACE study (first 160 participants) plus 1,254 subjects from 6 global collaborators. A de-identified subject ID, COVID-19 status, age in years and sex were almost always included in the sample metadata. Where available, HLA class I and class II types were obtained from metadata supplied by the sample provider rather than from assay-based typing.

TCRbeta CDR3 regions were amplified from genomic DNA by means of the immunoSEQ Assay, a bias-controlled multiplex PCR. The paper's processing steps were these. Within the assay, amplification of reference gene primers was used to estimate how many nucleated cells each sample contained. Sequence reads were collapsed and filtered to measure the absolute abundance of every unique TCRbeta CDR3 rearrangement. For each sample, productive Simpson clonality was calculated as the square root of Simpson's diversity index across productive rearrangements. Sourced from immuneACCESS, this table was stored by TCRdb with only in-frame sequences that have V and J called. A share of the clones is absent; for the studies checked, an unresolved V gene accounts for under half, and the remainder has no known explanation. V and J calls and clone size follow that table, whereas D and trimming were derived from the DNA. This sample has about 220,000 clones in its table, and roughly 85% of those were observed once. 2.5% of the sample lies in the top ten.

Concerning this clone itself: The antigen it recognizes is unknown. Base quality data are lacking; no much larger clone is found one base away.

The V and J ends are trimmed by 5 bases and 6 bases, leaving 22 bases between them. CDR1 and CDR2, looked up from the germline V gene (reference sequence), are SEHNR and FQNEAQ. Taken from cysteine to phenylalanine, the CDR3 has 16 residues. Only the CDR3 portion is preserved as DNA: 48 bases, with reading frame beginning at the first base. Collaborating institutions collected whole blood in K2EDTA tubes following their own protocols. For TCRbeta analysis, collaborator samples were shipped as frozen whole blood, as isolated PBMCs, or as DNA extracted from either sample type. The full study reports these points: How much clinical and demographic metadata was included differed by source and by participant, and the metadata was provided uncurated.

In this chain, TRBV7-9 is recombined with TRBJ1-1; matching of 5 bases hints at TRBD1 as the D gene. The receptor comes from a woman between 35 and 50 years old with active or convalescent COVID-19. Sequenced sample: peripheral blood. The nucleotides read TGTGCCAGCAGCCCACCCCTGGAGGGGTGGCAGTCTGAAGCTTTCTTT. It specifies CASSPPLEGWQSEAFF.